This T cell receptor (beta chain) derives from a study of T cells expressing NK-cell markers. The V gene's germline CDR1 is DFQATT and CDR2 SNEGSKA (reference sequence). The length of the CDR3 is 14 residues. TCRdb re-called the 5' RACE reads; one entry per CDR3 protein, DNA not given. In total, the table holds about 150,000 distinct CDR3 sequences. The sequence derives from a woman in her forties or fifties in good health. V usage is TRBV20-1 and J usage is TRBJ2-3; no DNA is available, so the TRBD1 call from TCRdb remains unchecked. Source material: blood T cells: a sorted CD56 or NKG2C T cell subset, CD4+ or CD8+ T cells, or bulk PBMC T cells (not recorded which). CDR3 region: CSLLGESPPDTQYF.